One and the same sample provided the 28 T cell receptor beta chains below, sequenced in a study of regulatory T cells in long-lasting Graves disease. Investigators prepared the TCR beta libraries by applying iRepertoire HTBI primers and Arm-PCR of CDR3 regions. MiXCR, applied by TCRdb to the multiplex PCR reads, yields one record per CDR3 protein. Of fewer than 450,000 distinct CDR3 sequences in the sample, over 12% are singletons; the top ten hold over 7%. Specified time point: newly diagnosed GD, antithyroid drugs for less than 3 months. PBMCs provided the RNA from which the TCR library was made. These same data were also listed under a study on T cells in Graves' hyperthyroidism and ophthalmopathy.

The sequencing used peripheral blood mononuclear cells (PBMCs), collected at new diagnosis, from a patient treated with antithyroid drugs. These receptors all come from a woman in her 40s with Graves disease.

V is TRBV12-3 or TRBV12-4 and J is TRBJ2-3, with 7 bases matching TRBD2. V gave up 6 bases and J gave up 2 bases; unmatched junction bases: 11. There are 16 residues in the CDR3. CDR3 in DNA: TGTGCCAGCAGCCCTTTAGCGGGCCCAATCACAGATACGCAGTATTTT. As protein: CASSPLAGPITDTQYF.

A note on this clonotype: It differs at one base from a far larger clone, so likely a read error. The chain combines TRBV7-8 with TRBJ2-1, with D perhaps assigned TRBD1 or TRBD2 (5 bases each). The CDR3 spans 15 residues. From germline, CDR1 is SGHVS and CDR2 FQNEAQ. V lost 1 base to trimming and J lost 10 bases, with 17 bases between them. The CDR3 coding sequence is TGTGCCAGCAGCTTAGGGGATACAGGATGGGACGAGCAGTTCTTC. Protein product: CASSLGDTGWDEQFF.

This clonotype was picked up many times. The rearrangement uses TRBV11-3 and TRBJ1-1; D gene unclear. The CDR3 sequence is 12 residues long. Trimming pared 6 bases from V and 2 bases from J, leaving 7 bases between. CDR1 and CDR2 from the germline V gene are SGHNT and YENEEA. In nucleotides, the CDR3 is TGTGCCAGCAGTTATTACAACACTGAAGCTTTCTTT. Amino acid sequence: CASSYYNTEAFF.

This clonotype was seen many times. The chain uses TRBV3-1 and TRBJ1-2; TRBD1 matches at 9 bases. Trimming removed 4 bases from V and 2 bases from J; junction bases left unmatched: 14. CDR1 and CDR2 from the germline V gene are LGHDT and YNNKEL (reference sequence). The CDR3 is made up of 18 amino acids. CDR3 in DNA: TGTGCCAGCAGCCGTCAACCGGGACAGGGCCCCGCGAACTATGGCTACACCTTC. Its translation: CASSRQPGQGPANYGYTF.

This clonotype was counted at least ten times. The germline gene is not matched at one end of the junction; a read error may be the cause. V gene TRBV2 combines with J gene TRBJ2-3, with 7 bases identical to TRBD2. The CDR3 loop spans 15 amino acids. Germline CDR1 SNHLY, CDR2 FYNNEI. In DNA, the CDR3 is TGTGTCAGCAGTTCTGGGAGACTAGCCGCAGATACGCAGTATTTT. Protein sequence: CVSSSGRLAADTQYF.

The gene calls are TRBV27 and TRBJ2-4, with TRBD1 matching over 7 bases. Germline V lookup: CDR1 MNHEY, CDR2 SMNVEV (reference sequence). The CDR3 loop spans 16 amino acids. V shed 5 bases and J 0 bases; nucleotides not matched to a gene: 7. CDR3 loop: CASSPTGTVAKNIQYF. The CDR3 DNA sequence: TGTGCCAGCAGTCCGACCGGGACAGTAGCCAAAAACATTCAGTACTTC.

This clonotype occurred a few times. CDR3 amino acids: CASSPAGAKALSQETQYF. In DNA form, the CDR3 reads TGTGCCAGCAGCCCAGCGGGAGCTAAAGCACTCAGCCAAGAGACCCAGTACTTC. V usage is TRBV7-2 and J usage is TRBJ2-5, with 8 bases matching TRBD2. CDR1 SGHTA and CDR2 FQGNSA come from the germline V gene. The CDR3 runs 18 residues. Trimming removed 5 bases from V and 1 base from J; junction bases left unmatched: 15.

In its sample, this clonotype was seen many times. The V call is TRBV28, the J call TRBJ1-1; D is undetermined. Germline V gene sequence: CDR1 MDHEN, CDR2 SYDVKM. Trimming removed 11 bases from V and 0 bases from J, with 13 bases in between. The CDR3 is 13 residues long. The CDR3 reads CAGESKLNTEAFF. CDR3 coding DNA: TGTGCCGGTGAAAGTAAGTTGAACACTGAAGCTTTCTTT.

This clonotype was detected many times. This chain links TRBV27 with TRBJ1-1; 8 bases align to TRBD1. The ends lost 5 bases at V and 3 bases at J; junction bases unmatched: 8. This CDR3 comprises 15 residues. The germline gives CDR1 MNHEY, CDR2 SMNVEV (reference sequence). The CDR3 sequence is CASSQQGGGDTEAFF. The CDR3 DNA follows: TGTGCCAGCAGTCAACAGGGGGGGGGGGACACTGAAGCTTTCTTT.

This clonotype has at least ten counts. The chain employs TRBV12-3 or TRBV12-4 and TRBJ2-5, with 8 bases that match TRBD2. The CDR3 is 14 amino acids. Trimming cost V 6 bases and J 3 bases; bases outside gene matches: 6. DNA of the CDR3: TGTGCCAGCAGGAAAGCGGGAGCAGAAGAGACCCAGTACTTC. As protein: CASRKAGAEETQYF.

This clonotype was seen ten or more times. The rearrangement joins TRBV7-8 to TRBJ1-2; perhaps TRBD1 as D (5 bases). The V end lost 1 base, the J end lost 7 bases, and 13 bases lay between the germline ends. Per the germline V gene, CDR1 is SGHVS and CDR2 is FQNEAQ. The CDR3 is 14 residues long. CDR3 residues: CASSLDLGLGGYTF. The DNA for the CDR3 is TGTGCCAGCAGCTTAGATTTGGGGCTGGGTGGCTACACCTTC.

At least ten counts were recorded for this clonotype. The rearrangement uses TRBV9 and TRBJ2-3; 11 bases are shared with TRBD2. Germline CDR1 reads SGDLS; CDR2 reads YYNGEE. With V trimmed by 4 bases and J by 6 bases, 7 bases remained unmatched. There are 15 residues in the CDR3. The CDR3 DNA reads as TGTGCCAGCAGCCCGGGACTAGCGGACGTGGATACGCAGTATTTT. This encodes CASSPGLADVDTQYF.

There are many counts of this clonotype. This chain uses TRBV6-1 with TRBJ2-7; 13 bases line up with TRBD2. Germline trimming cut 6 bases from V and 5 bases from J; bases unmatched to any gene: 4. The germline V gene encodes CDR1 MNHNS and CDR2 SASEGT. CDR3 length: 14 amino acids. For the CDR3, the DNA is TGTGCCAGCAGACTAGCGGGAGGGCCGAACGAGCAGTACTTC. Translation: CASRLAGGPNEQYF.

This clonotype was seen more than once but under ten times. V gene TRBV4-3 combines with J gene TRBJ2-1, with D unclear. This CDR3 comprises 17 residues. The germline CDR1 and CDR2 sequences are LGHNA and YSLEER. The germline V and J ends were trimmed by 0 bases and 6 bases, with 18 bases remaining between them. The CDR3 here is CASSQDIGLYGPNEQFF. DNA for the CDR3: TGCGCCAGCAGCCAAGATATTGGGCTGTATGGGCCCAATGAGCAGTTCTTC.

This clonotype was picked up a small number of times. In nucleotides, the CDR3 is TGTGCCACCAGTCCGGGACGGACCTTCAACACTGAAGCTTTCTTT. Encoded protein: CATSPGRTFNTEAFF. V gene TRBV15 combines with J gene TRBJ1-1; D is possibly TRBD1 (5 bases). V dropped 6 bases and J dropped 2 bases, with 16 bases sitting between them. The CDR3 runs 15 residues. Germline CDR1 reads LNHNV; CDR2 reads YYDKDF (reference sequence).

This clonotype occurred many times. The V and J genes are TRBV28 and TRBJ2-7, with 9 bases aligning to TRBD2. V lost 2 bases and J lost 6; bases outside the gene matches: 11. The germline V gene has CDR1 MDHEN and CDR2 SYDVKM. This CDR3 comprises 16 residues. CDR3 DNA: TGTGCCAGCAGTTTAGTCGGTAGCGGGAGTACTTCCGAGCAGTACTTC. Protein: CASSLVGSGSTSEQYF.

This clonotype came up many times. The gene calls are TRBV5-1 and TRBJ2-1; 10 bases align to TRBD2. V was pared by 4 bases and J by 8 bases, with 6 bases of the junction left unmatched. CDR3 size: 14 residues. CDR1 and CDR2 (germline): SGHRS, YFSETQ. CDR3 in amino acids: CASSASGSPDEQFF. DNA for the CDR3: TGCGCCAGCAGCGCTAGCGGGAGTCCCGATGAGCAGTTCTTC.

This clonotype was detected many times. The chain recombines TRBV28 with TRBJ2-4; 11 nucleotides line up with TRBD1. The CDR3 is made up of 17 amino acids. Germline V gives CDR1 MDHEN, CDR2 SYDVKM. V was pared by 5 bases and J by 7 bases, with 13 bases of the junction left unmatched. The CDR3 is CASSPNPGQGDENIQYF. The CDR3 DNA follows: TGTGCCAGCAGTCCAAATCCGGGACAGGGGGACGAGAACATTCAGTACTTC.

This clonotype was observed many times. This sequence joins TRBV2 and TRBJ2-7, with D possibly matching TRBD2 (5 bases). The V end was cut by 6 bases, the J end by 4 bases, with 16 bases between. The CDR3 length is 14 residues. Germline lookup yields CDR1 SNHLY and CDR2 FYNNEI. CDR3 sequence reads: CASRLSRGLYEQYF. CDR3 coding DNA: TGTGCCAGCAGGCTCAGTCGTGGACTTTACGAGCAGTACTTC.

In its sample, this clonotype was seen once. The rearrangement links TRBV7-6 to TRBJ2-3; a weak D match, TRBD2 (5 bases). The ends were cut back, 2 bases at V and 5 bases at J, with 11 bases in the middle. Germline CDR1 and CDR2: SGHVS and FNYEAQ. The CDR3 covers 14 residues. For the CDR3, the DNA is TGTGCCAGCAGCTTAACAGCGGCCGAAGATACGCAGTATTTT. The encoded protein is CASSLTAAEDTQYF.

This clonotype occurred many times. The rearrangement joins TRBV11-3 to TRBJ1-1; 7 positions match TRBD1. V lost 5 bases and J lost 6; bases outside the gene matches: 3. Germline loops: CDR1 SGHNT, CDR2 YENEEA. The CDR3 sequence is 12 residues long. CDR3 DNA sequence: TGTGCCAGCAGCCGCGACAGGGCTGAAGCTTTCTTT. This gives the protein CASSRDRAEAFF.

This clonotype was observed a handful of times. The chain uses TRBV6-2 or TRBV6-3 and TRBJ2-6; TRBD2 aligns across 8 bases. Germline CDR1 MNHEY, CDR2 SVGEGT. The CDR3 runs 15 residues. After removal of 5 bases from V and 2 bases from J, the junction contained 2 bases not matched to a gene. The CDR3 DNA is TGTGCCAGCAGTAGCGGGAGCCCTGGGGCCAACGTCCTGACTTTC. Translated, it gives CASSSGSPGANVLTF.

This clonotype came up many times. The chain carries TRBV6-1 and TRBJ2-7; 8 bases are shared with TRBD1. The germline V gene encodes CDR1 MNHNS and CDR2 SASEGT. The CDR3 loop spans 13 amino acids. J lost 1 base, V lost 5 bases, and 1 base had no gene match. CDR3 sequence: CASSRTGSYEQYF. CDR3 sequence (DNA): TGTGCCAGCAGTAGGACAGGGTCCTACGAGCAGTACTTC.

This clonotype was seen at least ten times. This chain uses TRBV29-1 with TRBJ2-7; 7 bases match TRBD2. Germline CDR1 is SQVTM and CDR2 is ANQGSEA. This CDR3 is 13 amino acids long. J gave up 2 bases and V 4 bases, and 5 bases lay outside the gene matches. This chain's CDR3 is CSVVPGTTYEQYF. The CDR3 DNA follows: TGCAGCGTTGTACCCGGGACTACCTACGAGCAGTACTTC.

This clonotype has a count of ten or more. This chain links TRBV7-2 with TRBJ2-7, with D maybe TRBD2 (6 bases). CDR1 is SGHTA and CDR2 is FQGNSA in the germline V gene. V shed 2 bases and J shed 5 bases, with 16 bases lying between them. The CDR3 covers 15 residues. CDR3 loop: CASSLSRGPGDEQYF. The DNA of the CDR3 is TGTGCCAGCAGCTTATCGAGAGGACCGGGGGACGAGCAGTACTTC.

Only a few counts were recorded for this clonotype. The chain is built from TRBV7-3 and TRBJ2-2; 7 bases match TRBD1. Germline lookup yields CDR1 SGHTA and CDR2 FQGTGA. The CDR3 contains 15 residues. The V segment lost 3 bases and the J segment 2 bases; nucleotides outside the gene matches: 3. The CDR3 loop is CASSLTGSNTGELFF. The CDR3, as DNA: TGTGCCAGCAGCTTGACAGGGAGTAACACCGGGGAGCTGTTTTTT.

The genes are TRBV7-2 and TRBJ1-2, with D possibly matching TRBD1 (5 bases). Germline V CDR1 and CDR2: SGHTA, FQGNSA. Trimming took off 5 bases at V and 1 base at J, with 14 bases between the two ends. The CDR3 covers 15 residues. DNA of the CDR3: TGTGCCAGCAGCGGCGGGACTCGGCTTAACTATGGCTACACCTTC. It encodes CASSGGTRLNYGYTF.

The chain combines TRBV9 with TRBJ2-1; 9 bases agree with TRBD2. Trimming removed 0 bases from V and 3 bases from J; junction bases left unmatched: 10. Germline CDR1 reads SGDLS; CDR2 reads YYNGEE. CDR3 size: 18 residues. The CDR3 here is CASSVGGSGSSFYNEQFF. The CDR3 coding sequence is TGTGCCAGCAGCGTAGGGGGTAGCGGGAGTAGCTTCTACAATGAGCAGTTCTTC.